This T cell receptor beta chain was obtained from a study of shared clonotypes between healthy human individuals. Whole-study findings and limits: At large depth, rarefaction still showed sorted-subset sequencing to be incomplete. Clonotypes which were not shared had lower generation probabilities than clonotypes that all four donors shared. Naive CD4 clonotypes overlapped across several donors at about 5%.

Authors' methods: As immunoSEQ supplied junction-only sequences (without quality scores), filtering differed. Libraries were prepared by immunoSEQ multiplex PCR; TCRdb keeps only in-frame clonotypes and omits some of them. That table is the source of V, J and clone size, and D and trimming were worked out from the DNA. The sample yields some 2,100,000 clones, 90% to 96% seen once. For this clone: The antigen is undetermined.

Germline CDR1 is WSHSY and CDR2 is SAAADI. The V end was cut by 6 bases, the J end by 0 bases, with 8 bases between. The CDR3 runs to 14 residues. The sequencing input was naive CD4+ T cells sorted from blood. The subset denotes: CD45RA+ positively selected. The sequence came from a man between 18 and 35 years old in good health. V and J are TRBV10-2 and TRBJ1-4, with D possibly being TRBD1 (6 bases). CDR3 DNA: TGCGCCAGCAGGGACAGTGCAACTAATGAAAAACTGTTTTTT. This translates into CASRDSATNEKLFF.